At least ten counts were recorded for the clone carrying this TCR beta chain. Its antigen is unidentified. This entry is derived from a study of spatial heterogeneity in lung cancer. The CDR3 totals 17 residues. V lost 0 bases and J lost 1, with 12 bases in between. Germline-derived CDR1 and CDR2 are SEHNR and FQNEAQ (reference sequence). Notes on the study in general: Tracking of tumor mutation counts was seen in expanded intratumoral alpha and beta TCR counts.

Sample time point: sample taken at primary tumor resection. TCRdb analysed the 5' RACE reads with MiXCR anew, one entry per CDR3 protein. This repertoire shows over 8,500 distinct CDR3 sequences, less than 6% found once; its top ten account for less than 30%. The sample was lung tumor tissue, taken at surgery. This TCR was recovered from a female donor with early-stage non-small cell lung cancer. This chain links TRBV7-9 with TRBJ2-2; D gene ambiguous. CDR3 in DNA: TGTGCCAGCAGCTTAGCCTACGCGCATCGGAACACCGGGGAGCTGTTTTTT. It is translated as CASSLAYAHRNTGELFF.